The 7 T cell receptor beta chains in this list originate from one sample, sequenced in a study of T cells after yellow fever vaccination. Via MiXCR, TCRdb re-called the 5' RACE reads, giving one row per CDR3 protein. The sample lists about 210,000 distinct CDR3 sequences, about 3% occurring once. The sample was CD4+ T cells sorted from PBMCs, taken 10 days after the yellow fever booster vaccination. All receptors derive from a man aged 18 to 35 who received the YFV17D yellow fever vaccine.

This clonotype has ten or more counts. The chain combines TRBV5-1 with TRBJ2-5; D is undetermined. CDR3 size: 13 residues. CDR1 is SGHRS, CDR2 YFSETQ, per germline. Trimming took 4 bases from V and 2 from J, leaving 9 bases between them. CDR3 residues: CASSMIVQETQYF. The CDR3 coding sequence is TGCGCCAGCAGCATGATAGTACAAGAGACCCAGTACTTC.

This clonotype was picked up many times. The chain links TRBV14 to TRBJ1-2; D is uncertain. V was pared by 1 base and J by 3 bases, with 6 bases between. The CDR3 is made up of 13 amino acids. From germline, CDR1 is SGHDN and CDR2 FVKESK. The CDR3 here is CASSQVMDYGYTF. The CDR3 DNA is TGTGCCAGCAGCCAAGTGATGGACTATGGCTACACCTTC.

CDR3 protein: CASSDASPGEQYF. As DNA, the CDR3 is TGTGCCAGCAGTGACGCCAGTCCAGGGGAGCAGTACTTC. This chain links TRBV6-5 with TRBJ2-7, with D possibly being TRBD1 (5 bases). The V end lost 5 bases, the J end lost 7 bases, and 15 bases lay between the germline ends. This CDR3 comprises 13 residues. Germline CDR1 is MNHEY and CDR2 is SVGAGI.

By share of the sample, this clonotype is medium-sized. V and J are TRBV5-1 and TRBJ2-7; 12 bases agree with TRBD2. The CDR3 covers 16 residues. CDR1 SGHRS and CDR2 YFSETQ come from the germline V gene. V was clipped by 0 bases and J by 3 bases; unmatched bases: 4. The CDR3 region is CASSLGTSGNLYEQYF. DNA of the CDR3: TGCGCCAGCAGCTTGGGGACTAGCGGGAATCTCTACGAGCAGTACTTC. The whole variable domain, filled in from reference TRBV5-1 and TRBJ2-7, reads KAGVTQTPRYLIKTRGQQVTLSCSPISGHRSVSWYQQTPGQGLQFLFEYFSETQRNKGNFPGRFSGRQFSNSRSEMNVSTLELGDSALYLCASSLGTSGNLYEQYFGPGTRLTVT.

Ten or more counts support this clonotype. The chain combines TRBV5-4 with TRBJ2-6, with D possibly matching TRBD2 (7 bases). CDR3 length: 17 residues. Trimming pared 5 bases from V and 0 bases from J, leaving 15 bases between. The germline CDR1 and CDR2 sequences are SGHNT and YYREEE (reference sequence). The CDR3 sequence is CASRRGGAASGANVLTF. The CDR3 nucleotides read TGTGCCAGCAGGAGAGGGGGGGCGGCCTCTGGGGCCAACGTCCTGACTTTC.

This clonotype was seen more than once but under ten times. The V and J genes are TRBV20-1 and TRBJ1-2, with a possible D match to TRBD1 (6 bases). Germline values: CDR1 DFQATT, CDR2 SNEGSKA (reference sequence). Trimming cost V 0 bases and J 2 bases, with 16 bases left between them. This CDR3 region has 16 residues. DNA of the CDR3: TGCAGTGCTAGAGATTGGGAGAGACAGGTGAACTATGGCTACACCTTC. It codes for CSARDWERQVNYGYTF.

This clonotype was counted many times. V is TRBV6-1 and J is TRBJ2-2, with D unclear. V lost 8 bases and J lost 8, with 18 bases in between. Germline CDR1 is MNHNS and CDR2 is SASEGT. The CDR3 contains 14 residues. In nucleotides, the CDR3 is TGTGCCAGCTCCCAACCGTGGCAGGCGGGGGAGCTGTTTTTT. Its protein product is CASSQPWQAGELFF.